Listed here are 16 T cell receptor beta chains from one sample, sequenced in a study of CXCR3-negative and CXCR3-positive naive CD8 T cells. Broader study findings: CXCR3-positive naive cells had TRB CDR3s that were more hydrophobic than CXCR3-negative naive cells had.

Through 5' RACE with UMI labels, the TRB cDNA libraries were prepared. Reanalyzing the 5' RACE reads, TCRdb keeps one entry per CDR3 protein, without DNA. The table lists some 140,000 distinct CDR3 sequences. These receptors are not linked to any known antigen. Sequencing used naive CXCR3+ CD8+ T cells from blood. Described subset: CD45RO-CCR7+CD27+CD95- naive CD8+ T cells expressing CXCR3 (TNR3+). The receptors come from a human donor in good health. Some clones in this sample may be carry-over from other donors' samples.

This chain links TRBV29-1 with TRBJ2-1; TCRdb reports TRBD1, a call that lacks DNA to check it against. There are 15 residues in the CDR3. From germline, CDR1 is SQVTM and CDR2 ANQGSEA. CDR3 sequence reads: CSVEEGRGAYNEQFF.

The chain has TRBV28 and TRBJ2-2; TCRdb gives TRBD2 as the D gene, but with no DNA this cannot be confirmed. The CDR3 contains 15 residues. The germline V gene encodes CDR1 MDHEN and CDR2 SYDVKM. The CDR3: CASTPPSLSTGELFF. Complete variable domain (other parts from reference TRBV28 and TRBJ2-2): DVKVTQSSRYLVKRTGEKVFLECVQDMDHENMFWYRQDPGLGLRLIYFSYDVKMKEKGDIPEGYSVSREKKERFSLILESASTNQTSMYLCASTPPSLSTGELFFGEGSRLTVL.

The gene calls are TRBV7-9 and TRBJ2-7; no DNA is available, so the TRBD2 call from TCRdb remains unchecked. The germline CDR1 and CDR2 sequences are SEHNR and FQNEAQ (reference sequence). This CDR3 has 16 residues. The chain's CDR3 is CASSLPSGDFSYEQYF.

The rearrangement uses TRBV3-1 and TRBJ1-2; TCRdb reports TRBD1, a call that lacks DNA to check it against. Germline-derived CDR1 and CDR2 are LGHDT and YNNKEL (reference sequence). The CDR3 runs to 15 residues. The CDR3 sequence: CASSHHSGRTHGYTF.

V usage is TRBV20-1 and J usage is TRBJ1-1; the TRBD1 assignment by TCRdb is unverifiable without DNA. The CDR3 runs 13 residues. CDR1 DFQATT and CDR2 SNEGSKA come from the germline V gene (reference sequence). CDR3: CSARDHARHAAFF.

The J gene is TRBJ2-2, the V gene TRBV7-9; TCRdb designates TRBD1, a call that cannot be tested without DNA. The V gene's germline CDR1 is SEHNR and CDR2 FQNEAQ (reference sequence). This CDR3 comprises 15 residues. The CDR3 spells CASSLVSWPGDWLFF. The full variable domain, with the rest looked up from reference TRBV7-9 and TRBJ2-2, is DTGVSQNPRHKITKRGQNVTFRCDPISEHNRLYWYRQTLGQGPEFLTYFQNEAQLEKSRLLSDRFSAERPKGSFSTLEIQRTEQGDSAMYLCASSLVSWPGDWLFFGEGSRLTVL.

The rearrangement links TRBV15 to TRBJ2-1. CDR1 and CDR2 from the germline V gene are LNHNV and YYDKDF (reference sequence). The CDR3 is made up of 16 amino acids. CDR3 region: CATSRGSSGGHNEQFF.

The rearrangement joins TRBV28 to TRBJ2-1; TCRdb gives TRBD1 as the D gene, but with no DNA this cannot be confirmed. This CDR3 is 13 amino acids long. Germline values: CDR1 MDHEN, CDR2 SYDVKM. CDR3 residues: CASSSPTYNEQFF.

The chain carries TRBV13 and TRBJ2-5; lacking DNA, the TRBD2 call made by TCRdb goes unchecked. The CDR3 is 14 amino acids. Germline assignment: CDR1 PRHDT and CDR2 FYEKMQ (reference sequence). The CDR3 is CASSERAFRETQYF.

V usage is TRBV4-1 and J usage is TRBJ1-1; TCRdb picks TRBD1, but there is no DNA to check that call. CDR1 is MGHRA, CDR2 YSYEKL, per germline. The CDR3 has 16 residues. CDR3 region: CASSQAVGVVHTEAFF.

The rearrangement joins TRBV28 to TRBJ1-2; TCRdb gives TRBD1 as the D gene, but with no DNA this cannot be confirmed. Germline CDR1 MDHEN, CDR2 SYDVKM. This CDR3 has 15 amino acids. The CDR3 spells CASSSPLRDDGGYTF.

The genes are TRBV6-6 and TRBJ2-3; with no DNA, the TCRdb D assignment of TRBD1 cannot be verified. The CDR3 sequence is 13 residues long. The germline V gene has CDR1 MNHNY and CDR2 SVGAGI (reference sequence). This chain's CDR3 is CASSYGGSDTQYF.

The chain joins TRBV6-6 to TRBJ2-7; TCRdb outputs TRBD1, but without DNA this stays unchecked. The CDR3 covers 15 residues. The germline V gene has CDR1 MNHNY and CDR2 SVGAGI (reference sequence). The CDR3 sequence is CASRSFAGVSYEQYF.

The chain is built from TRBV7-9 and TRBJ2-1; as DNA is missing, the TRBD2 call by TCRdb cannot be tested. The CDR3 extends over 15 amino acids. Germline assignment: CDR1 SEHNR and CDR2 FQNEAQ (reference sequence). The CDR3 here is CASRHGTSESHEQFF.

V gene TRBV12-2 combines with J gene TRBJ2-1; lacking DNA, the TRBD1 call made by TCRdb goes unchecked. TRBV12-2 is classified as a pseudogene. This CDR3 is 20 amino acids long. The chain's CDR3 is CASRLGTEPRGARVYIEQFF.

This chain links TRBV4-1 with TRBJ2-1; lacking DNA, the TRBD2 call made by TCRdb goes unchecked. CDR3 size: 16 residues. CDR1 and CDR2 from the germline V gene are MGHRA and YSYEKL. CDR3 region: CASSPIFSGGDNEQFF.